These 20 T cell receptor beta chains were all obtained from the same sample, sequenced in a study of shared clonotypes between healthy human individuals. Measured with immunoSEQ multiplex PCR; TCRdb has only the in-frame clones, and not every one. The data contain approximately 1,000,000 clones, around 82% of them singletons. The sample was memory CD4+ T cells from PBMCs. The sample's subset: CD45RA-negative fraction. The receptors come from a man between 18 and 35 years old in good health. Some clones in this sample may be carry-over from other donors' samples.

A few counts support this clone. The V call is TRBV7-9, the J call TRBJ2-2; D is uncertain. The CDR3 consists of 16 residues. V was cut by 5 bases and J by 2 bases, with 15 bases left in between. Per germline, CDR1 SEHNR and CDR2 FQNEAQ (reference sequence). The CDR3 coding sequence is TGTGCCAGCAGCCTAGTAAGACCGAGAAACACCGGGGAGCTGTTTTTT. Translation: CASSLVRPRNTGELFF. The full variable domain, in which reference TRBV7-9 and TRBJ2-2 provide the parts outside the CDR3, is DTGVSQNPRHKITKRGQNVTFRCDPISEHNRLYWYRQTLGQGPEFLTYFQNEAQLEKSRLLSDRFSAERPKGSFSTLEIQRTEQGDSAMYLCASSLVRPRNTGELFFGEGSRLTVL.

The chain employs TRBV30 and TRBJ1-1; 8 bases map to TRBD1. The CDR3 sequence is 13 residues long. Germline loops: CDR1 GTSNPN, CDR2 SVGIG (reference sequence). Losses at the gene ends were 7 bases for V and 1 base for J; bases not matched to a gene: 5. CDR3 amino acids: CAFIDRGNTEAFF. CDR3 bases: TGTGCCTTTATTGACAGGGGGAACACTGAAGCTTTCTTT.

The chain links TRBV27 to TRBJ2-2; 12 bases align to TRBD2. This CDR3 region has 16 residues. V dropped 5 bases and J dropped 0; count of bases not matched to a gene: 1. The germline gives CDR1 MNHEY, CDR2 SMNVEV (reference sequence). For the CDR3, the DNA is TGTGCCAGCAGTCCTAGCGGGAGGGCGAACACCGGGGAGCTGTTTTTT. Protein sequence: CASSPSGRANTGELFF.

V is TRBV2 and J is TRBJ2-6, with D possibly being TRBD1 (7 bases). Germline CDR1 and CDR2: SNHLY and FYNNEI. Trimming took off 2 bases at V and 0 bases at J, with 14 bases between the two ends. The CDR3 has 18 amino acids. The DNA for the CDR3 is TGTGCCAGCAGTGAAACGGGCCAGGGGGGCTCTGGGGCCAACGTCCTGACTTTC. It encodes CASSETGQGGSGANVLTF.

On this clone: The sample contains more than one DNA sequence encoding this CDR3. As DNA, the CDR3 is TGTGCCACCAGCAGAGATTCAACCTACGAGCAGTACTTC. It specifies CATSRDSTYEQYF. The chain uses TRBV15 and TRBJ2-7; unclear D gene. CDR1 and CDR2 (germline): LNHNV, YYDKDF (reference sequence). The CDR3 spans 13 residues. The V end lost 0 bases, the J end lost 2 bases, and 5 bases lay between the germline ends.

This clone came up a few times. The chain employs TRBV5-1 and TRBJ2-1, with TRBD2 identical over 12 bases. Germline V lookup: CDR1 SGHRS, CDR2 YFSETQ. The ends lost 4 bases at V and 8 bases at J; junction bases unmatched: 10. The CDR3 loop spans 16 amino acids. The DNA for the CDR3 is TGCGCCAGCAGCCAATCCCGACTAGCGGGAGTCGATGAGCAGTTCTTC. As protein: CASSQSRLAGVDEQFF.

This clone was seen a single time. This chain joins TRBV7-8 and TRBJ2-3, with D maybe TRBD2 (6 bases). Deletions cut 4 bases from V and 4 bases from J, with 12 bases between. CDR3 length: 14 amino acids. CDR1 and CDR2 (germline): SGHVS, FQNEAQ. CDR3 bases: TGTGCCAGCAGCTCTAGGAGGGACGCAGATACGCAGTATTTT. Translated: CASSSRRDADTQYF. The whole variable domain, remainder taken from reference TRBV7-8 and TRBJ2-3, is GAGVSQSPRYKVAKRGQDVALRCDPISGHVSLFWYQQALGQGPEFLTYFQNEAQLDKSGLPSDRFFAERPEGSVSTLKIQRTQQEDSAVYLCASSSRRDADTQYFGPGTRLTVL.

This clone has a single count. The CDR3 sequence is CASSLELAGSATQYF. The CDR3 DNA follows: TGTGCCAGCAGCTTAGAACTAGCGGGGAGTGCTACGCAGTATTTT. V is TRBV7-2 and J is TRBJ2-3; 10 positions match TRBD2. Trimming took 1 base from V and 8 from J; bases not matched to a gene: 6. The germline V gene encodes CDR1 SGHTA and CDR2 FQGNSA. This CDR3 region has 15 residues.

This chain connects TRBV7-8 to TRBJ2-5; 10 bases are shared with TRBD1. V lost 5 bases to trimming and J lost 2 bases; unmatched junction nucleotides: 5. The CDR3 loop spans 15 amino acids. CDR1 and CDR2 (germline): SGHVS, FQNEAQ. This CDR3 reads CASSRDRGTQETQYF. The DNA for the CDR3 is TGTGCCAGCAGCCGGGACAGGGGAACACAAGAGACCCAGTACTTC.

V gene TRBV5-1 combines with J gene TRBJ1-2; maybe TRBD1 (6 bases). Germline V gene sequence: CDR1 SGHRS, CDR2 YFSETQ. This CDR3 contains 14 residues. V gave up 7 bases and J gave up 7 bases, with 20 bases separating them. The CDR3 loop reads CASASGGFNPGYTF. CDR3 bases: TGCGCCAGCGCTTCGGGGGGCTTTAATCCTGGCTACACCTTC.

The chain has TRBV5-8 and TRBJ1-3; D is unresolved. The CDR3 has 15 residues. CDR1 is SGHTS and CDR2 is YDEGEE in the germline V gene. The ends were cut back, 1 base at V and 0 bases at J, with 8 bases in the middle. The CDR3 DNA sequence: TGTGCCAGCAGCTTGCTTAGGAGCTCTGGAAACACCATATATTTT. Protein product: CASSLLRSSGNTIYF.

The rearrangement joins TRBV19 to TRBJ1-5; D may be TRBD1 (5 bases). V dropped 10 bases and J dropped 8 bases, with 18 bases sitting between them. The germline V gene has CDR1 LNHDA and CDR2 SQIVND (reference sequence). CDR3 length: 13 residues. The CDR3 DNA reads TGTGCCACCGGGGGGGGGAGAATGGAGCCCCAGCATTTT. Translating gives CATGGGRMEPQHF.

The CDR3 DNA reads as TGCGCCAGCATAGTCGGGACAGGGGGCACAGATACGCAGTATTTT. It codes for CASIVGTGGTDTQYF. The V call is TRBV10-1, the J call TRBJ2-3; 10 bases line up with TRBD1. CDR3 length: 15 residues. V was clipped by 7 bases and J by 1 base; unmatched bases: 5. CDR1 is WNHNN and CDR2 is SYGVQD in the germline V gene (reference sequence).

The V and J genes are TRBV7-2 and TRBJ1-1, with D possibly being TRBD1 (5 bases). V gave up 3 bases and J gave up 12 bases, with 14 bases separating them. The CDR3 spans 12 residues. In germline, CDR1 is SGHTA, CDR2 FQGNSA. For the CDR3, the DNA is TGTGCCAGCAGCTTCCTGGGGGACGCAACTTTCTTT. Encoded protein: CASSFLGDATFF.

The chain has TRBV18 and TRBJ2-4, with D possibly being TRBD1 (6 bases). The germline V and J ends were trimmed by 1 base and 3 bases, with 13 bases remaining between them. Germline CDR1 reads KGHSH; CDR2 reads LQKENI. CDR3 length: 16 residues. The CDR3 DNA follows: TGTGCCAGCTCACCACTGGGCAGGGGCGACAAAAACATTCAGTACTTC. Its translation is CASSPLGRGDKNIQYF.

The chain combines TRBV4-3 with TRBJ1-3; no definite D call. V lost 5 bases, J lost 4 bases, and 12 bases lay in between. CDR1 is LGHNA, CDR2 YSLEER, per germline. The CDR3 has 14 residues. CDR3 in DNA: TGCGCCAGCAGCTCCACAAGGACCGGAAACACCATATATTTT. Translation: CASSSTRTGNTIYF.

This sequence joins TRBV28 and TRBJ1-2; D call uncertain. This CDR3 is 11 amino acids long. The germline V gene has CDR1 MDHEN and CDR2 SYDVKM. The V end lost 7 bases, the J end lost 13 bases, and 16 bases lay between the germline ends. CDR3 coding DNA: TGTGCCAGCATGGGTCCCGGTATCGGCACCTTC. It specifies CASMGPGIGTF.

The rearrangement links TRBV5-1 to TRBJ1-4; 7 nucleotides line up with TRBD1. Germline CDR1 is SGHRS and CDR2 is YFSETQ. The CDR3 loop spans 16 amino acids. The junction had 5 bases not matched to a gene; V was cut back by 3 bases and J by 0 bases. The CDR3 spells CASSSGQAPTNEKLFF. In DNA, the CDR3 is TGCGCCAGCAGCTCCGGACAGGCACCAACTAATGAAAAACTGTTTTTT.

A remark on this clone: The sample carries other DNA sequences with the same CDR3. The chain recombines TRBV30 with TRBJ1-2; a possible D gene is TRBD1 (6 bases). The germline V and J ends were trimmed by 7 bases and 7 bases, with 13 bases remaining between them. From germline, CDR1 is GTSNPN and CDR2 SVGIG (reference sequence). The CDR3 consists of 11 residues. The CDR3 loop is CASEGGIGYTF. The CDR3 bases are TGTGCCTCCGAGGGGGGAATTGGCTACACCTTC.

On this clone: This same CDR3 is encoded by further DNA sequences in the sample. The chain recombines TRBV9 with TRBJ1-5, with unresolved D. The CDR3 sequence is 13 residues long. The ends were cut back, 0 bases at V and 1 base at J, with 2 bases in the middle. Germline V gene data show CDR1 as SGDLS and CDR2 as YYNGEE. CDR3 residues: CASSVGSNQPQHF. The CDR3 DNA reads as TGTGCCAGCAGCGTAGGCAGCAATCAGCCCCAGCATTTT.